This TCR beta chain was identified during a study of blood T cell repertoires in COVID-19. Clones were read by immunoSEQ multiplex PCR, and TCRdb kept only the in-frame ones, dropping some. The data contain about 220,000 clones, around 80% of them singletons. Between the trimmed V and J ends, which lost 6 bases and 0 bases, there was a span of 14 bases. This CDR3 is built from 15 residues. The germline gives CDR1 ENHRY, CDR2 SYGVKD. Sequencing was carried out using peripheral blood. This TCR was sampled from a woman aged 70-85 years with acute or convalescent COVID-19. The chain combines TRBV10-3 with TRBJ1-1, with no clear D. CDR3: CAISEGAGMNTEAFF. CDR3 coding DNA: TGTGCCATCAGCGAAGGAGCCGGGATGAACACTGAAGCTTTCTTT.